This T cell receptor (beta chain) comes out of a study of T-cell memory formation after mild COVID-19 (dated by TCRdb to the early 2020s). At the level of the whole study: TCR sequence clusters from the two donors were found to be largely donor specific. Longitudinal TCRalpha and TCRbeta repertoire sequencing tracked T-cell clones expanding and contracting after mild COVID-19 in two donors. The cohort comprised two young, previously healthy adult volunteers, one female and one male.

Broad study findings and their caveats: Clones contracting from day 15 to 85 had balanced CD4/CD8 phenotypes, while a second wave expanding from day 15 to 37 was biased towards CD4+. Contracting CD4+ clones were located mainly in the CM and EM memory subsets, whereas CD8+ clones were found to be enriched in EMRA. The study covered only a couple of mild cases, and larger cohorts including severe cases with pre-infection samples were considered necessary. Some responding clones were detected in pre-infection memory, suggesting pre-existing cross-reactive memory T cells joined the SARS-CoV-2 response. The second-wave clones that peaked on day 37 were not confirmed to be SARS-CoV-2 specific.

As encoded in the germline V gene, CDR1 is MNHEY while CDR2 is SVGAGI. The CDR3 goes from the cysteine to the phenylalanine over 14 residues. Solely the CDR3 DNA is kept, with 42 bases framed from the first base. V and J are trimmed by 2 bases and 3 bases, and the gene matches miss 4 bases of the junction. Ficoll-Paque density gradient centrifugation was the method used to isolate PBMCs. This clonotype has a handful of counts. Which antigen it targets is not known. Base qualities are not recorded, but no much larger clone differs from it by a single base. These reads were obtained on an Illumina NovaSeq 6000. Using 5'RACE with constant-segment primers, TCRalpha and TCRbeta cDNA libraries were constructed, with sample barcodes and unique molecular identifiers added in the process. RNA was extracted from every sample with Trizol reagent. Amplification of the libraries took two PCR steps, and the second step added a second sample barcode plus Illumina TruSeq adapters. Libraries were sequenced on an Illumina NovaSeq with 2 x 150 bp paired-end reads. For the original study's pipeline: Demultiplexing of reads and collapsing into UMI-guided consensus sequences were performed with migec v1.2.7. Using mixcr v2.1.11, UMI consensuses were aligned to TRA and TRB V and J templates and then assembled into clonotypes. Clonotypes were classified as expanded or contracted when called significant by both edgeR and NoisET, with noise models trained on biological replicates. For edgeR calls, the thresholds were a false discovery rate-adjusted p below 0.01 and a log2 fold-change of 1. PCA with hierarchical clustering of max-normalized trajectories of the 1000 most abundant clonotypes was used as exploratory dynamics analysis. The CD4 or CD8 phenotype of responding clones was assigned using the separately sequenced CD4+ and CD8+ repertoires. TCRdb applied fastp at Q25 and MiXCR to the public reads, then kept only in-frame beta chains. CDR3 protein duplicates are merged, each entry listing the most common genes and DNA. The V and J calls here are based on TCRdb, not the publication. The sample profile shows a few hundred thousand distinct CDR3 sequences; 8% to 9.5% of them were found once. Roughly a fifth of the sample rests with the top ten.

The V gene is TRBV6-5 and the J gene is TRBJ2-7; a stretch of 7 junction bases matches TRBD2. The receptor's source is a man between 18 and 29 years old who had mild COVID-19 (a few samples of this study predate the infection). The sample titles of this study are shuffled in the database, so cell type and time point are left out; the donor was told from shared clones. Sequenced input: PBMCs or a T cell subset sorted from them (not recorded which). CDR3 protein: CASSYRRGSYEQYF. The bases read TGTGCCAGCAGTTACAGGCGGGGGAGCTACGAGCAGTACTTC.